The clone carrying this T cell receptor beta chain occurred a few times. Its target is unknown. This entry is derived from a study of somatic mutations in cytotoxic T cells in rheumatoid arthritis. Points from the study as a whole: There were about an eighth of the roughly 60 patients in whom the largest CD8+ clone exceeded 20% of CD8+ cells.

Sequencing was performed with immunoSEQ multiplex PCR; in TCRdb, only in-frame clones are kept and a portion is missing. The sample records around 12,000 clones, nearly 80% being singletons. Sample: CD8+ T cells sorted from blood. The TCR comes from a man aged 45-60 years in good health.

CDR3 amino acids: CSVEGSAYTQYF. The CDR3 nucleotides read TGCAGCGTTGAGGGCTCGGCCTATACGCAGTATTTT. The chain has TRBV29-1 and TRBJ2-3; D remains unclear. The CDR3 consists of 12 residues. Between the trimmed V and J ends, which lost 3 bases and 7 bases, there was a span of 11 bases. Germline values: CDR1 SQVTM, CDR2 ANQGSEA.